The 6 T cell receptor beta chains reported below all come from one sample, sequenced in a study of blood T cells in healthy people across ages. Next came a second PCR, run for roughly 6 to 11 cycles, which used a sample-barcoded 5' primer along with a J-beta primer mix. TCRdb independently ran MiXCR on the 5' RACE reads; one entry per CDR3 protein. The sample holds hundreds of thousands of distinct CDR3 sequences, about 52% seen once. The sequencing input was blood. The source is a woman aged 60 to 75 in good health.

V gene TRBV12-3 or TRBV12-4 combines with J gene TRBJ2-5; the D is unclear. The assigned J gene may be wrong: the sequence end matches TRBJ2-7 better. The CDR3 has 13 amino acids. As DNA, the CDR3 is TGTGCCAGCAGCCGCTTCCCGGCCCCCGAGCAGTACTTC. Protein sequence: CASSRFPAPEQYF.

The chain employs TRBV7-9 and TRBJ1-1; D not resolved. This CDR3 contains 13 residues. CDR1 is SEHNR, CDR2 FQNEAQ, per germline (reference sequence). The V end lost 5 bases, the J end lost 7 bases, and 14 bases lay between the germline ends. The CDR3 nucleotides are TGTGCCAGCAGCCCCTATCAAGTTGATGAAGCTTTCTTT. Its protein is CASSPYQVDEAFF.

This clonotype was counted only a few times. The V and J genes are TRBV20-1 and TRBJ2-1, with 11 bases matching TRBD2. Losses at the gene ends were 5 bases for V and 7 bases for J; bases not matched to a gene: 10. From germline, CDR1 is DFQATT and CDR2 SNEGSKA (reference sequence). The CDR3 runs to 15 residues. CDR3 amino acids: CSALAGGPLMNEQFF. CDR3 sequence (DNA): TGCAGTGCTTTAGCGGGAGGGCCCCTTATGAATGAGCAGTTCTTC.

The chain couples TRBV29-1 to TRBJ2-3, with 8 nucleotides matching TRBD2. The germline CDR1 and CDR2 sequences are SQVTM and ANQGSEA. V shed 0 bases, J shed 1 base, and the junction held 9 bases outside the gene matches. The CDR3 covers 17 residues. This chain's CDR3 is CSVEDTGGSEGTDTQYF. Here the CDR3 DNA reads TGCAGCGTTGAAGATACGGGGGGGAGTGAGGGCACAGATACGCAGTATTTT.

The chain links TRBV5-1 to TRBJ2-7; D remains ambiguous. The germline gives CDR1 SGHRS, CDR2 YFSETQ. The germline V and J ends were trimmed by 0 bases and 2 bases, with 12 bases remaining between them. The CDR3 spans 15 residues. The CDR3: CASSLGPSSTYEQYF. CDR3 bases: TGCGCCAGCAGCTTGGGCCCCTCCTCGACCTACGAGCAGTACTTC.

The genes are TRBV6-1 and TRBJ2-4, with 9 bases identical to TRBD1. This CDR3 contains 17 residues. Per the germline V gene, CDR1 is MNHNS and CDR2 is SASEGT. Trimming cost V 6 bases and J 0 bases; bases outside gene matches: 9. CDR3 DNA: TGTGCCAGCAGGGGTTTGACAGGGGGGAGAGCCAAAAACATTCAGTACTTC. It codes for CASRGLTGGRAKNIQYF.